One sample yielded the 14 T cell receptor beta chains listed below, sequenced in a study of blood T cells in healthy people across ages. Through a sample-barcoded 5' primer and a J-beta primer mix, a second PCR was run for 7 to 11 cycles. Each CDR3 protein gets one entry after TCRdb re-called the 5' RACE reads with MiXCR. The table records 650,000 or so distinct CDR3 sequences, approximately 52% of them present only once. Sequenced: blood. The receptors come from a woman older than 75 in good health.

V usage is TRBV7-6 and J usage is TRBJ2-4; D may be TRBD1 (6 bases). The CDR3 runs 15 residues. The germline gives CDR1 SGHVS, CDR2 FNYEAQ. Trimming stripped 1 base from V and 13 bases from J, with 20 bases between. CDR3 sequence (DNA): TGTGCCAGCAGCTTAGGTTCGCAGGGGATGAGTGAGCAGTACTTC. Amino acid sequence: CASSLGSQGMSEQYF.

The chain employs TRBV29-1 and TRBJ2-7; 7 bases fit TRBD2. V trimming: 2 bases; J trimming: 1 base; junction bases outside the gene matches: 5. This CDR3 is built from 14 residues. The V gene's germline CDR1 is SQVTM and CDR2 ANQGSEA. CDR3 sequence reads: CSVELGRESYEQYF. In nucleotides, the CDR3 is TGCAGCGTTGAACTGGGGAGGGAGTCCTACGAGCAGTACTTC.

For this clonotype: A much larger clone differs from this one at a single base, so this may be a read error. J is TRBJ2-7 and V is TRBV28; D could derive from TRBD1 or TRBD2 (5 bases each). CDR1 and CDR2 from the germline V gene are MDHEN and SYDVKM. Trimming left V 6 bases short and J 2 bases short, with 20 bases between. The CDR3 sequence is 16 residues long. The CDR3 nucleotides are TGTGCCAGCAGGCCCCGTGGGGGTATCTTAGCCTACGAGCAGTACTTC. Its protein product is CASRPRGGILAYEQYF.

This clonotype was counted ten times or more. The rearrangement uses TRBV20-1 and TRBJ2-1; 10 nucleotides match TRBD2. The CDR3 contains 16 residues. V was pared by 6 bases and J by 1 base, with 9 bases of the junction left unmatched. Germline V gene data show CDR1 as DFQATT and CDR2 as SNEGSKA (reference sequence). CDR3 nucleotide sequence: TGCAGTGCGACCCGACCAGCGGGGGGGTCCTACAATGAGCAGTTCTTC. Protein sequence: CSATRPAGGSYNEQFF.

The chain couples TRBV7-2 to TRBJ2-1; no definite D call. This CDR3 contains 15 residues. CDR1 is SGHTA, CDR2 FQGNSA, per germline. Trimming shortened V by 1 base and J by 9 bases, and 16 bases separated the two germline ends. For the CDR3, the DNA is TGTGCCAGCAGCTTAGTAGGCATCGTGAGTGGTGAGCAGTTCTTC. This sequence encodes CASSLVGIVSGEQFF.

Comment on this clonotype: A read error is possible here, since a much larger clone lies one base away. The V and J genes are TRBV24-1 and TRBJ2-3; D is undetermined. Germline lookup yields CDR1 KGHDR and CDR2 SFDVKD. This CDR3 spans 18 amino acids. The ends were cut back, 4 bases at V and 0 bases at J, with 19 bases in the middle. The CDR3 DNA reads as TGTGCCACCAGTGAGAGTCAGCTACGTCTTACTAGCACAGATACGCAGTATTTT. This gives the protein CATSESQLRLTSTDTQYF.

The CDR3 DNA is TGTGCCGGTTCCCAGGTTCCTAGCACAGATACGCAGTATTTT. This gives the protein CAGSQVPSTDTQYF. This sequence joins TRBV9 and TRBJ2-3; unclear D gene. Trimming pared 10 bases from V and 0 bases from J, leaving 15 bases between. There are 14 residues in the CDR3. The germline V gene has CDR1 SGDLS and CDR2 YYNGEE.

This clonotype was found many times. The chain uses TRBV7-3 and TRBJ2-3; perhaps TRBD1 as D (7 bases). Trimming took 8 bases from V and 5 from J, leaving 14 bases between them. CDR1 and CDR2 (germline): SGHTA, FQGTGA. The CDR3 totals 13 residues. DNA of the CDR3: TGTGCCAGCTCCAGACAGGGAGGAGATACGCAGTATTTT. The encoded protein is CASSRQGGDTQYF.

This clonotype was seen more than once but under ten times. This chain links TRBV24-1 with TRBJ1-5; 7 nucleotides match TRBD1. After removal of 7 bases from V and 5 bases from J, the junction contained 4 bases not matched to a gene. This CDR3 is 13 amino acids long. Germline V CDR1 and CDR2: KGHDR, SFDVKD. The CDR3 region has the DNA TGTGCCACCAGACAGGGGCCCCATCAGCCCCAGCATTTT. Translation: CATRQGPHQPQHF.

In its sample, this clonotype was seen many times. The chain links TRBV28 to TRBJ2-7; either TRBD1 or TRBD2 may fit D (5 bases each). V was clipped by 8 bases and J by 0 bases, with 17 bases between them. This CDR3 has 15 amino acids. Germline V gene sequence: CDR1 MDHEN, CDR2 SYDVKM. The CDR3 nucleotides are TGTGCCAGCGGGCGCTCCGGGACCAACTCCTACGAGCAGTACTTC. Protein sequence: CASGRSGTNSYEQYF.

This clonotype was recorded many times. This chain joins TRBV11-2 and TRBJ2-5, with unresolved D. The CDR3 has 17 residues. CDR1 and CDR2 (germline): SGHAT, FQNNGV. Trimming shortened V by 3 bases and J by 7 bases, and 24 bases separated the two germline ends. CDR3 sequence: CASSFDLMVGGQRTQYF. CDR3 DNA: TGTGCCAGCAGCTTTGATCTAATGGTGGGCGGCCAAAGGACCCAGTACTTC. The whole variable domain, remainder taken from reference TRBV11-2 and TRBJ2-5, is EAGVAQSPRYKIIEKRQSVAFWCNPISGHATLYWYQQILGQGPKLLIQFQNNGVVDDSQLPKDRFSAERLKGVDSTLKIQPAKLEDSAVYLCASSFDLMVGGQRTQYFGPGTRLLVL.

This rearrangement joins TRBV27 to TRBJ2-2; D gene uncertain. Germline assignment: CDR1 MNHEY and CDR2 SMNVEV (reference sequence). This CDR3 comprises 12 residues. Trimming took off 3 bases at V and 7 bases at J, with 6 bases between the two ends. The CDR3 DNA follows: TGTGCCAGCAGTTTCCCGAACGGGGAGCTGTTTTTT. This codes for CASSFPNGELFF.

The sample holds one count of this clonotype. The rearrangement uses TRBV5-1 and TRBJ1-6; 10 bases align to TRBD1. CDR1 SGHRS and CDR2 YFSETQ come from the germline V gene. V was pared by 2 bases and J by 7 bases, with 6 bases of the junction left unmatched. CDR3 length: 16 residues. The CDR3 spells CASSLFGQGGNSPLHF. DNA for the CDR3: TGCGCCAGCAGCTTATTCGGACAGGGGGGCAATTCACCCCTCCACTTT.

The CDR3 protein is CASRARGAYEQYF. The CDR3 coding sequence is TGTGCCAGCAGGGCCAGGGGGGCCTACGAGCAGTACTTC. V usage is TRBV12-3 or TRBV12-4 and J usage is TRBJ2-5, with D possibly being TRBD1 (7 bases). The J call may be in error: the DNA end matches TRBJ2-7 better. This CDR3 is built from 13 residues.